The 22 T cell receptor beta chains below all came from one sample that was sequenced in a study of blood T cell repertoires in COVID-19. Produced via immunoSEQ multiplex PCR; TCRdb's table is partial and in-frame only. This table holds a few hundred thousand clones, around 83% found once. Sequencing used peripheral blood. The receptors were sampled from a woman aged 50 to 60 with acute or convalescent COVID-19.

The V and J genes are TRBV7-9 and TRBJ1-5; D is perhaps TRBD1 (5 bases). Looked up from germline, CDR1 is SEHNR and CDR2 is FQNEAQ (reference sequence). V dropped 6 bases and J dropped 2 bases, with 14 bases sitting between them. This CDR3 is built from 15 residues. CDR3 in DNA: TGTGCCAGCAGTTTCGGACAAATAGGCAATCAGCCCCAGCATTTT. Translated: CASSFGQIGNQPQHF.

V usage is TRBV9 and J usage is TRBJ2-1; D unresolved. The CDR3 loop spans 15 amino acids. V was pared by 0 bases and J by 0 bases, with 7 bases between. Germline lookup yields CDR1 SGDLS and CDR2 YYNGEE. CDR3: CASSVDTSSYNEQFF. CDR3 in DNA: TGTGCCAGCAGCGTAGACACCTCCTCCTACAATGAGCAGTTCTTC.

V usage is TRBV28 and J usage is TRBJ1-1; D remains ambiguous. Deletions cut 10 bases from V and 4 bases from J, with 10 bases between. This CDR3 has 11 amino acids. The V gene's germline CDR1 is MDHEN and CDR2 SYDVKM. CDR3 sequence: CATGETTEAFF. The CDR3 DNA is TGTGCCACGGGAGAGACCACTGAAGCTTTCTTT.

The chain joins TRBV5-4 to TRBJ2-1, with D uncertain. The germline CDR1 and CDR2 sequences are SGHNT and YYREEE (reference sequence). Trimming left V 4 bases short and J 5 bases short, with 4 bases between. The CDR3 is 11 amino acids. CDR3 protein: CASSVDNEQFF. The CDR3 nucleotides read TGTGCCAGCAGCGTCGACAATGAGCAGTTCTTC.

The chain is built from TRBV4-1 and TRBJ2-2, with TRBD2 identical over 13 bases. The V gene's germline CDR1 is MGHRA and CDR2 YSYEKL. This CDR3 comprises 17 residues. V dropped 3 bases and J dropped 2; count of bases not matched to a gene: 3. The CDR3 region is CASSQGLAGPNTGELFF. DNA for the CDR3: TGCGCCAGCAGCCAGGGACTAGCGGGACCAAACACCGGGGAGCTGTTTTTT.

V usage is TRBV4-1 and J usage is TRBJ1-5; 7 positions match TRBD1. The CDR3 is made up of 14 amino acids. CDR1 is MGHRA and CDR2 is YSYEKL in the germline V gene. With V trimmed by 1 base and J by 4 bases, 1 base remained unmatched. The CDR3 sequence is CASSQAGGNQPQHF. The CDR3 region has the DNA TGCGCCAGCAGCCAAGCAGGGGGGAATCAGCCCCAGCATTTT.

This chain joins TRBV14 and TRBJ2-6; D perhaps matches TRBD1 (5 bases). This CDR3 has 15 residues. The V end was cut by 3 bases, the J end by 4 bases, with 10 bases between. CDR1 and CDR2 (germline): SGHDN, FVKESK. The DNA for the CDR3 is TGTGCCAGCAGCCAGGGCAGGGCCGGGGCCAACGTCCTGACTTTC. It codes for CASSQGRAGANVLTF. Combining the CDR3 with reference TRBV14 and TRBJ2-6 gives the whole variable domain EAGVTQFPSHSVIEKGQTVTLRCDPISGHDNLYWYRRVMGKEIKFLLHFVKESKQDESGMPNNRFLAERTGGTYSTLKVQPAELEDSGVYFCASSQGRAGANVLTFGAGSRLTVL.

This chain joins TRBV2 and TRBJ2-7, with D possibly being TRBD2 (6 bases). V lost 7 bases to trimming and J lost 3 bases, with 10 bases between them. The germline V gene has CDR1 SNHLY and CDR2 FYNNEI. This CDR3 region has 12 residues. The chain's CDR3 is CASILGSYEQYF. The CDR3 DNA follows: TGTGCCAGCATCCTCGGGAGCTACGAGCAGTACTTC.

The V call is TRBV6-5, the J call TRBJ1-5; maybe TRBD1 (5 bases). Germline V gives CDR1 MNHEY, CDR2 SVGAGI. CDR3 length equals 14 residues. Trimming stripped 10 bases from V and 0 bases from J, with 13 bases between. This chain's CDR3 is CATVTEYSNQPQHF. CDR3 in DNA: TGTGCCACCGTGACAGAGTATAGCAATCAGCCCCAGCATTTT.

The chain is built from TRBV5-1 and TRBJ2-1, with 10 bases matching TRBD2. Germline loops: CDR1 SGHRS, CDR2 YFSETQ. The length of the CDR3 is 17 residues. Trimming removed 4 bases from V and 10 bases from J; junction bases left unmatched: 17. CDR3 amino acids: CASSPLGGTSDLKEQFF. The CDR3 DNA sequence: TGCGCCAGCAGCCCCTTGGGGGGGACTAGCGATTTAAAGGAGCAGTTCTTC.

The chain joins TRBV7-3 to TRBJ2-1; D is perhaps TRBD2 (6 bases). The CDR3 runs 16 residues. V was shortened by 0 bases and J by 0 bases, with 9 bases between the two germline ends. Per the germline V gene, CDR1 is SGHTA and CDR2 is FQGTGA. The CDR3 DNA reads TGTGCCAGCAGCTTAACTGCCGGGGGCTCCTACAATGAGCAGTTCTTC. As protein: CASSLTAGGSYNEQFF.

The chain links TRBV5-1 to TRBJ2-5; 9 bases match TRBD2. CDR3 length equals 16 residues. V trimming: 2 bases; J trimming: 3 bases; junction bases outside the gene matches: 8. Germline values: CDR1 SGHRS, CDR2 YFSETQ. CDR3 sequence: CASSFRPLAGKETQYF. The CDR3 coding sequence is TGCGCCAGCAGCTTTCGGCCTCTAGCGGGAAAAGAGACCCAGTACTTC.

The chain uses TRBV7-2 and TRBJ1-3, with 7 bases aligning to TRBD1. With 5 bases clipped from V and 3 bases from J, the junction kept 1 base outside the gene matches. The CDR3 has 13 amino acids. CDR1 and CDR2 (germline): SGHTA, FQGNSA. CDR3 bases: TGTGCCAGCAGCCGACAGGGTGGAAACACCATATATTTT. This sequence encodes CASSRQGGNTIYF.

Note on this clone: The sample contains more than one DNA sequence encoding this CDR3. In DNA form, the CDR3 reads TGTGCCAGCAGCTTAGCGGGGGGCTCCGAGCAGTACTTC. Its translation: CASSLAGGSEQYF. This chain joins TRBV11-3 and TRBJ2-7; a possible D gene is TRBD2 (7 bases). Per germline, CDR1 SGHNT and CDR2 YENEEA. This CDR3 is built from 13 residues. V was shortened by 1 base and J by 6 bases, with 10 bases between the two germline ends.

The chain links TRBV7-9 to TRBJ2-5, with 8 bases identical to TRBD2. The CDR3 loop spans 13 amino acids. The V gene's germline CDR1 is SEHNR and CDR2 FQNEAQ (reference sequence). The ends lost 11 bases at V and 5 bases at J; junction bases unmatched: 10. Written as DNA, the CDR3 is TGTGCCGGCAATTTAGGCGGGGGGGAGACCCAGTACTTC. Amino acid sequence: CAGNLGGGETQYF.

The J gene is TRBJ1-1, the V gene TRBV28, with a tentative D call TRBD1 (5 bases). The CDR3 length is 17 residues. CDR1 is MDHEN, CDR2 SYDVKM, per germline. V lost 2 bases, J lost 0 bases, and 16 bases lay in between. CDR3 residues: CASSLRFLRTLNTEAFF. CDR3 DNA sequence: TGTGCCAGCAGTTTAAGGTTTCTGCGGACATTGAACACTGAAGCTTTCTTT.

This clone was observed once. The chain is built from TRBV28 and TRBJ1-4; the D gene is possibly TRBD1 (6 bases). The CDR3 has 13 residues. Germline loops: CDR1 MDHEN, CDR2 SYDVKM. V was cut by 5 bases and J by 5 bases, with 9 bases left in between. Here the CDR3 reads CASSLGQNEKLFF. The CDR3 nucleotides are TGTGCCAGCAGTCTAGGACAGAATGAAAAACTGTTTTTT.

The rearrangement uses TRBV7-2 and TRBJ1-3, with D possibly matching TRBD1 (5 bases). V gave up 5 bases and J gave up 4 bases, with 15 bases separating them. The CDR3 has 15 amino acids. Germline CDR1 is SGHTA and CDR2 is FQGNSA. The CDR3 sequence: CASSAKQDPGNTIYF. The CDR3 DNA sequence: TGTGCCAGCAGCGCCAAACAGGATCCCGGAAACACCATATATTTT.

The chain employs TRBV18 and TRBJ2-4; 15 bases agree with TRBD2. The J segment lost 12 bases and the V segment lost 3 bases, leaving 12 bases of the junction unmatched. Looked up from germline, CDR1 is KGHSH and CDR2 is LQKENI. The CDR3 extends over 17 amino acids. CDR3 loop: CASSPPGLAGGPLGQYF. CDR3 in DNA: TGTGCCAGCTCACCTCCGGGACTAGCGGGAGGCCCCCTAGGTCAGTACTTC.

The V and J genes are TRBV28 and TRBJ1-1; the D is unclear. Germline V gene lookup returns CDR1 MDHEN and CDR2 SYDVKM. This CDR3 comprises 13 residues. Between the trimmed V and J ends, which lost 2 bases and 4 bases, there was a span of 8 bases. This CDR3 is CASSLLRFTEAFF. Here the CDR3 DNA reads TGTGCCAGCAGTTTACTGAGGTTCACTGAAGCTTTCTTT.

The genes are TRBV3-1 (or the pseudogene TRBV3-2) and TRBJ2-7; weak D call: TRBD2 (6 bases). Germline loops: CDR1 LGHDT, CDR2 YNNKEL (reference sequence). The CDR3 is 14 residues long. V was shortened by 3 bases and J by 7 bases, with 16 bases between the two germline ends. The CDR3 nucleotides are TGTGCCAGCAGCCAGACTAGACTATCGGGAGAGCAGTACTTC. Translating gives CASSQTRLSGEQYF.

The genes are TRBV2 and TRBJ1-1; 7 nucleotides line up with TRBD1. Germline V gives CDR1 SNHLY, CDR2 FYNNEI. V shed 6 bases and J 10 bases; nucleotides not matched to a gene: 5. The CDR3 is made up of 11 amino acids. The CDR3: CASRTAGGAFF. The CDR3 nucleotides read TGTGCCAGCAGGACTGCAGGGGGAGCTTTCTTT.